The sequence of this T cell receptor (beta chain) was determined in a study of cytomegalovirus exposure and HLA in healthy donors. Study details: In a later analysis, the approximately 120 validation repertoires were reported to have used the same platform as the 666 first-cohort repertoires.

V was pared by 5 bases and J by 6 bases, with 5 bases of the junction left unmatched. This CDR3 region has 13 residues. In regard to this clone: Its antigen is currently unknown.

Whole-study results and caveats: Overall, around 160 TCR beta chains were annotated as cytomegalovirus-associated.

Data came from immunoSEQ multiplex PCR; TCRdb stores just in-frame clones and leaves some out. The table records over 200,000 clones, around 91% of them present only once. This clonotype was obtained from a woman in her thirties in good health and CMV-seronegative. This chain uses TRBV23-1 with TRBJ2-7; TRBD1 agrees at 9 bases. TRBV23-1 is an ORF for which the function is uncertain. Material for sequencing was PBMCs. CDR3 sequence: CASSWDRAGEQYF. The DNA for the CDR3 is TGCGCCAGCAGTTGGGACAGGGCAGGCGAGCAGTACTTC.